This TCR beta chain was documented in a study of vaccination and CD4 T cells after COVID-19. Across the study: Post-COVID specimens were obtained a median about 100 days after diagnosis (range 35 to 161).

The V end lost 4 bases, the J end lost 6 bases, and 11 bases lay between the germline ends. The CDR3 is 13 amino acids. Germline-derived CDR1 and CDR2 are SGHNT and YYREEE (reference sequence). The Oncomine TCR Beta short-read assay was what sequenced the DNA obtained from cultured CD4+ T cells. TCRdb fed the PCR reads into MiXCR, producing one record per CDR3 protein. The profile shows 6,500 to 10,000 distinct CDR3 sequences, roughly 40% of them singletons. As for this clonotype: No antigen is known for it.

Treatment described: approximately nine-day PBMC culture with coronavirus spike peptide pools or control peptides (ViraFEST assay). Pre-COVID-19 pandemic sampling (2011-2018) yielded the unexposed donor's CD4+ T cells. The sample consisted of CD4+ T cells from blood, cultured in vitro. This chain uses TRBV5-4 with TRBJ2-1; possible D gene TRBD1, 6 bases. The TCR sequence derives from a human donor in good health. The CDR3 loop reads CASSAIQGNEQFF. As DNA, the CDR3 is TGTGCCAGCAGCGCCATACAGGGCAATGAGCAGTTCTTC.